This TCR beta chain was recovered during a study of cytomegalovirus exposure and HLA in healthy donors. General study findings and limits: Reports state that TCR beta sequences accurately predicted most subjects' HLA-A and HLA-B alleles. Later analysis associated a missense DCLRE1C variant with TCR beta V- and J-gene trimming. HLA restriction was apparent for most CMV-associated TCR beta chains in a later analysis.

As regards this clone: Antigen specificity is unknown.

The PCR contained 60 Vbeta and 13 Jbeta primers. Using immunoSEQ multiplex PCR, the repertoire was profiled, and TCRdb retains in-frame clones only, with some absent. The top ten hold 2.5% to 3% of the sample, which has over 90,000 clones, less than 85% seen once. V trimming: 7 bases; J trimming: 6 bases; junction bases outside the gene matches: 6. Germline V gene data show CDR1 as LGHNT and CDR2 as FRNRAP. The CDR3 runs to 14 residues. The source of this sequence is a man aged 35-49 years in good health and CMV-seronegative. The sample consisted of PBMCs. V usage is TRBV12-5 and J usage is TRBJ1-4; 9 nucleotides agree with TRBD1. DNA for the CDR3: TGTGCTAGTGCCCCCCGGGACAGGGATGAAAAACTGTTTTTT. Its translation: CASAPRDRDEKLFF.